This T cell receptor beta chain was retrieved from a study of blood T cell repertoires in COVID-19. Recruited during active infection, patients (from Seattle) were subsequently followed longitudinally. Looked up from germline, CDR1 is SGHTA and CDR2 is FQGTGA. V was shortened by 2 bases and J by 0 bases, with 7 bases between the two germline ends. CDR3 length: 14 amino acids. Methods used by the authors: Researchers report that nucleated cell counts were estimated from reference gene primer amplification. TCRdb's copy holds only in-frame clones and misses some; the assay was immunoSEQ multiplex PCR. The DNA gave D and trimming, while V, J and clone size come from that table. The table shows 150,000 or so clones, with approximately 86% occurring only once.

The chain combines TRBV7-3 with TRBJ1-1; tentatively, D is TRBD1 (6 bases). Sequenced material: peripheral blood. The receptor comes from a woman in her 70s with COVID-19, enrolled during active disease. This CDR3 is CASSLQGLNTEAFF. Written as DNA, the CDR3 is TGTGCCAGCAGCTTACAGGGGTTGAACACTGAAGCTTTCTTT.